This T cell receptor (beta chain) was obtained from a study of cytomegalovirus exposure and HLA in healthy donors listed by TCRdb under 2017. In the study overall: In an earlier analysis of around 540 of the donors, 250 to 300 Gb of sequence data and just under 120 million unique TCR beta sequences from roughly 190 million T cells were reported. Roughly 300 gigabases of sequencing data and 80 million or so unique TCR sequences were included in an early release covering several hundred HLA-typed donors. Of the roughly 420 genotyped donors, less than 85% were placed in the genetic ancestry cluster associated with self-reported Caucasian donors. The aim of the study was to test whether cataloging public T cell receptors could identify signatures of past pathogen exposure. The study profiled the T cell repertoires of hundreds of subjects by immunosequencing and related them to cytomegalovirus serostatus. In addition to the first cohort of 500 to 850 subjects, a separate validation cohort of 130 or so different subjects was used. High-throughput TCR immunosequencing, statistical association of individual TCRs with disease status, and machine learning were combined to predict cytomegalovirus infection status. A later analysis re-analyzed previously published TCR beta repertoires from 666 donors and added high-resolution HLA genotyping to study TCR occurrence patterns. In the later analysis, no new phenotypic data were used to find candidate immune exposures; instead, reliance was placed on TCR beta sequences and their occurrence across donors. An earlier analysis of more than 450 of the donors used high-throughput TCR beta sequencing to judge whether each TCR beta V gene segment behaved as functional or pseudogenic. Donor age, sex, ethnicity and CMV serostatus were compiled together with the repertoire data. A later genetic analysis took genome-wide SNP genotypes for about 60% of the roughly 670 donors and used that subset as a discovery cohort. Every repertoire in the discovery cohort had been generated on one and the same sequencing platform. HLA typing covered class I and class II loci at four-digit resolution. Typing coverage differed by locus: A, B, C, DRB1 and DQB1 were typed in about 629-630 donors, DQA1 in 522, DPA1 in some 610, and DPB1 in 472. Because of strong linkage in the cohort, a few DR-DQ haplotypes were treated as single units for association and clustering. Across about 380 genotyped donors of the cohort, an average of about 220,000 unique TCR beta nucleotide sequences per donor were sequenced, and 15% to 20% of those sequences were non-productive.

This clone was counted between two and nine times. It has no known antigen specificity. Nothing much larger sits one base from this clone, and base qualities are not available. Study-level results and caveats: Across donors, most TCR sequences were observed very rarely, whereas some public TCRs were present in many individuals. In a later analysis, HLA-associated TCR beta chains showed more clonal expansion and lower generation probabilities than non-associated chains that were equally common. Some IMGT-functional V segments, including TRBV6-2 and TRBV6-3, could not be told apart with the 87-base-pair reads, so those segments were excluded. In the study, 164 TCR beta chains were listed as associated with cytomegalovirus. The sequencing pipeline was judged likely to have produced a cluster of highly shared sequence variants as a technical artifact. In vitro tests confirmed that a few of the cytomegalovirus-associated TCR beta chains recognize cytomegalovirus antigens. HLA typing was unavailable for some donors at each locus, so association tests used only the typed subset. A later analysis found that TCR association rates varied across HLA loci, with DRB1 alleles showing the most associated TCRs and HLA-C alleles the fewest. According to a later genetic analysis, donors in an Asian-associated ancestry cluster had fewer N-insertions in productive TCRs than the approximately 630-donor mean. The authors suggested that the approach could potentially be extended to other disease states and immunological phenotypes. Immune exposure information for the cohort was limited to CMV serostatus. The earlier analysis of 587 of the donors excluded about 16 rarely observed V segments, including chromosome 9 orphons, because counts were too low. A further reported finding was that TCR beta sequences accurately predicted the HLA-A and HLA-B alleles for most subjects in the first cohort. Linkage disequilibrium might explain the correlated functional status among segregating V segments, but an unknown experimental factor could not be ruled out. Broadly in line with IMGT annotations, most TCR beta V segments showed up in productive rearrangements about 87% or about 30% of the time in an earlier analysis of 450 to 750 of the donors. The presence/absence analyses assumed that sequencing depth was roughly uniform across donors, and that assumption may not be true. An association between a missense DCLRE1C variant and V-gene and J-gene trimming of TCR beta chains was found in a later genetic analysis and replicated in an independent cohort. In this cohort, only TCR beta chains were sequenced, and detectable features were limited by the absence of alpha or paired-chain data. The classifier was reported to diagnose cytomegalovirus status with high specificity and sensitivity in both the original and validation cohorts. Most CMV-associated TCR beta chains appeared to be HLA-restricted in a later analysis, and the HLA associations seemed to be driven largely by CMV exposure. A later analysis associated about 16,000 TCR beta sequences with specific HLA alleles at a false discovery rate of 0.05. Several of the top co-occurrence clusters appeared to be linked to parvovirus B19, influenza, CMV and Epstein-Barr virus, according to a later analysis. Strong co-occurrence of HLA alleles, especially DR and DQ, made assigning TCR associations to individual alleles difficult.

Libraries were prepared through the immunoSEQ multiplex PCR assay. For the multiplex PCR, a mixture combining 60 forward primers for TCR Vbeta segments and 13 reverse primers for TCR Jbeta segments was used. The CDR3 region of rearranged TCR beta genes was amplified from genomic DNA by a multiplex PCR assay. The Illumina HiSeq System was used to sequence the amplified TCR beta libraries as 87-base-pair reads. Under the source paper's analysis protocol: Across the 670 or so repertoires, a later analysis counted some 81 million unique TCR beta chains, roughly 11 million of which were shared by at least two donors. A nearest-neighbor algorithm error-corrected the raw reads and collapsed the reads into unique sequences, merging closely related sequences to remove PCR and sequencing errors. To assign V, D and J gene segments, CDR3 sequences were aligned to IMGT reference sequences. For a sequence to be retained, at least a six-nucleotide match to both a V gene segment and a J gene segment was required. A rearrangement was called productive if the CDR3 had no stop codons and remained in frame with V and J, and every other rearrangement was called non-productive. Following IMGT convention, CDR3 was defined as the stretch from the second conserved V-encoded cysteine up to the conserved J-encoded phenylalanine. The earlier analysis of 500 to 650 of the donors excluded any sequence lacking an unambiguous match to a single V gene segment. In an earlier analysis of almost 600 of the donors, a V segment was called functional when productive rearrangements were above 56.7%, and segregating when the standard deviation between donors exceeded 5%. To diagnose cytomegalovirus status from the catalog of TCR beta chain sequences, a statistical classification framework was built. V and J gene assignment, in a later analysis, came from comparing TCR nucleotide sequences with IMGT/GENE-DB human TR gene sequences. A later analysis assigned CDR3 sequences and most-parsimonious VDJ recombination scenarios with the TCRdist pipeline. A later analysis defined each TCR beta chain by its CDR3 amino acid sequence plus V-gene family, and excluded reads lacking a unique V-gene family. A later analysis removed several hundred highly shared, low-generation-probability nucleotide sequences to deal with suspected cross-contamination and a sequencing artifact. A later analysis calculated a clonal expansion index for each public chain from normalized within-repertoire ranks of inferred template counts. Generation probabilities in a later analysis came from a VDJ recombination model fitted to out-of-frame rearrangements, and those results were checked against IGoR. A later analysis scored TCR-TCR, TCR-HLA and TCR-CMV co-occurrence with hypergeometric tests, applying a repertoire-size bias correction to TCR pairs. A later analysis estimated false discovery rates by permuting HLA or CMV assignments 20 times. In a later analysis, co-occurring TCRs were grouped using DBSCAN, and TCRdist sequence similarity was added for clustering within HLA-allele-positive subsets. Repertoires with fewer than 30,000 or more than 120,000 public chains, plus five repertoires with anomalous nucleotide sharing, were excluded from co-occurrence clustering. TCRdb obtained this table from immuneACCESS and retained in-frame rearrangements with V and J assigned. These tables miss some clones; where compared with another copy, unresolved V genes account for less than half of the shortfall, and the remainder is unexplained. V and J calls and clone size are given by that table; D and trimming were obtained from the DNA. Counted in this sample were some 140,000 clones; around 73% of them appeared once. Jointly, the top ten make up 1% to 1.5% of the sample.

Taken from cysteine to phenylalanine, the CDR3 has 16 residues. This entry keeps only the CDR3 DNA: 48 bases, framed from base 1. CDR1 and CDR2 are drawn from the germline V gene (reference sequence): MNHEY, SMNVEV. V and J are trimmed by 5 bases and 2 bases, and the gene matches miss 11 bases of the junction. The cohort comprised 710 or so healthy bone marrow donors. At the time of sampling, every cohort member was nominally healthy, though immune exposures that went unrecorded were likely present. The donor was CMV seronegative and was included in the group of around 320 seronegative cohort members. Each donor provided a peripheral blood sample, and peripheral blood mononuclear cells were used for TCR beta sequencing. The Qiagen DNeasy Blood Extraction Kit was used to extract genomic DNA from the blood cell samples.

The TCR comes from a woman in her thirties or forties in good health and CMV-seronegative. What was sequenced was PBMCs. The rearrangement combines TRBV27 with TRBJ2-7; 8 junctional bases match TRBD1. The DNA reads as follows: TGTGCCAGCAGTGCCCGACAGGGGTCACCCCCCTACGAGCAGTACTTC. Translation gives CASSARQGSPPYEQYF.